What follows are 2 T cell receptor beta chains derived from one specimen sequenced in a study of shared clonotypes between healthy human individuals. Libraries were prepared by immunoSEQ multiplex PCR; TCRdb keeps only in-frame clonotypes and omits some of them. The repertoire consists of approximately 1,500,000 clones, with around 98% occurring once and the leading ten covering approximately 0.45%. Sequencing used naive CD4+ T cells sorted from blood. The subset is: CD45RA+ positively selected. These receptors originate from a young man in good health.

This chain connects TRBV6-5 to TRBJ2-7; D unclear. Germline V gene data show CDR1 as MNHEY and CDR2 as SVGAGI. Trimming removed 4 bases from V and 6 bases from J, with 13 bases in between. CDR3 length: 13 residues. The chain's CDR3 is CASSSVGFFEQYF. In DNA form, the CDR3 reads TGTGCCAGCAGTTCGGTAGGTTTCTTCGAGCAGTACTTC.

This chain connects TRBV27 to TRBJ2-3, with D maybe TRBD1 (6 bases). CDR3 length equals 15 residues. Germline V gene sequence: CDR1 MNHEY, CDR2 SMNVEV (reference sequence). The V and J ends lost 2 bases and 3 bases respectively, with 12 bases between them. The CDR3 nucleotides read TGTGCCAGCAGTTTACTGGGGGCGCGAACAGATACGCAGTATTTT. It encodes CASSLLGARTDTQYF.